At least ten counts were recorded for the clone carrying this TCR beta chain. What it recognizes is unknown. An end of the junction differs from the germline gene, which may be a read error. This sample was taken from a study of early T cells in non-severe SARS-CoV-2 infection. Overall study results and limits: Anti-spike CD8 responses were favored in VDJdb matching, and private and CD4 specificities were missed.

Unique molecular identifier tags were affixed to discrete cDNA molecules. A single record per CDR3 protein comes from TCRdb applying MiXCR to the 5' RACE reads. The profile covers nearly 80,000 distinct CDR3 sequences, with roughly 13% appearing a single time and 1.1% taken by the ten largest. Germline V lookup: CDR1 DFQATT, CDR2 SNEGSKA (reference sequence). This CDR3 comprises 12 residues. The clonotype comes from an adult who was a healthcare worker with PCR-confirmed SARS-CoV-2 infection or an uninfected control (not recorded which). The specimen was whole blood. This chain joins TRBV20-1 and TRBJ2-1; D is unresolved. The CDR3 region is CSARESSNEQFF. CDR3 bases: TGCAGTGCTAGAGAGTCCTCCAATGAGCAGTTCTTC.